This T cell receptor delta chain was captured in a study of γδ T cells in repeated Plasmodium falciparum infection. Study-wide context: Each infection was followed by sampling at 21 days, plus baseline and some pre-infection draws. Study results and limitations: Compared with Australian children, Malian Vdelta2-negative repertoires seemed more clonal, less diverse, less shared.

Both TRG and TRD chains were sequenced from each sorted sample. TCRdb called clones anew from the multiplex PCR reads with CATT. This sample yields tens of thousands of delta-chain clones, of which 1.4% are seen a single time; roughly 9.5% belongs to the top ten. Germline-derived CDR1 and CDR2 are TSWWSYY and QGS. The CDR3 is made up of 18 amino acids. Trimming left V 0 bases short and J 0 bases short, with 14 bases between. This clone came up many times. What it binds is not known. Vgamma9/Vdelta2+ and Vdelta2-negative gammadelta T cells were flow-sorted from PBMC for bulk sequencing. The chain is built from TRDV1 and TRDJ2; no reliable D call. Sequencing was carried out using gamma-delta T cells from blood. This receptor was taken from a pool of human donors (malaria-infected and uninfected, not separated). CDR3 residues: CALGELEAPFALTAQLFF. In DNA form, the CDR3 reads TGTGCTCTTGGGGAACTAGAAGCTCCTTTCGCTTTGACAGCACAACTCTTCTTT.